Included here is one TCR beta chain sequence, with context. Trimming removed 6 bases at V and 2 bases at J, with 13 bases between. Germline V gene data show CDR1 as LNHDA and CDR2 as SQIVND (reference sequence). The CDR3 extends over 14 amino acids. Individuals drawn from under 30 US areas were roughly 18 to 95 years old. Two consecutive negative NP/OP PCR tests, clearance, or resolved symptoms defined Cohort 3 recovery. These data belong to a study of blood T cell repertoires in COVID-19. About the research overall: Researchers got acute and convalescent COVID-19 samples from the United States, Italy and Spain.

The assay was immunoSEQ multiplex PCR, and TCRdb's table has in-frame clones only and misses some. This table holds around 400,000 clones, over 80% found once. The sequencing sample was made of PBMCs or T cells enriched from blood (not recorded which). The receptor was isolated from a woman aged 45-60 years who had recovered from COVID-19. V and J are TRBV19 and TRBJ1-2, with D possibly TRBD1 on 6 matching bases. In DNA, the CDR3 is TGTGCCAGTAGCGACAGGAGCTTAAACTATGGCTACACCTTC. Translated: CASSDRSLNYGYTF. Using reference TRBV19 and TRBJ1-2 for the parts outside the CDR3, the full variable domain is DGGITQSPKYLFRKEGQNVTLSCEQNLNHDAMYWYRQDPGQGLRLIYYSQIVNDFQKGDIAEGYSVSREKKESFPLTVTSAQKNPTAFYLCASSDRSLNYGYTFGSGTRLTVV.